These 20 T cell receptor beta chains share one sample of origin, sequenced in a study of T cells in Graves' hyperthyroidism and ophthalmopathy. The TCR beta CDR3 regions underwent amplification using RNA transcripts as the source. The HTBI set primed first-round TCR CDR3 RT-PCR. MiXCR, applied by TCRdb to the multiplex PCR reads, yields one record per CDR3 protein. The sample consists of hundreds of thousands of distinct CDR3 sequences, approximately 44% of them appearing once. The sequencing input was peripheral blood or thyroid tissue (not recorded which). These TCRs come from a woman under 30 with Graves' hyperthyroidism.

This chain links TRBV7-9 with TRBJ1-1; 8 bases line up with TRBD1. The CDR3 contains 15 residues. Germline CDR1 SEHNR, CDR2 FQNEAQ (reference sequence). V trimming: 3 bases; J trimming: 5 bases; junction bases outside the gene matches: 8. This CDR3 reads CASSLGFQGATEAFF. CDR3 sequence (DNA): TGTGCCAGCAGCTTGGGATTTCAGGGGGCTACTGAAGCTTTCTTT. Full variable domain (remainder filled in from reference TRBV7-9 and TRBJ1-1): DTGVSQNPRHKITKRGQNVTFRCDPISEHNRLYWYRQTLGQGPEFLTYFQNEAQLEKSRLLSDRFSAERPKGSFSTLEIQRTEQGDSAMYLCASSLGFQGATEAFFGQGTRLTVV.

This clonotype was seen only a few times. The V and J genes are TRBV7-2 and TRBJ1-2, with D possibly TRBD1 on 6 matching bases. Per germline, CDR1 SGHTA and CDR2 FQGNSA. This CDR3 spans 17 amino acids. V shed 3 bases and J shed 0 bases, with 17 bases lying between them. The CDR3 here is CASSLDILGQTNYGYTF. In DNA form, the CDR3 reads TGTGCCAGCAGCTTGGACATCCTGGGACAAACTAACTATGGCTACACCTTC.

The J gene is TRBJ1-3, the V gene TRBV2, with unresolved D. CDR3 length: 12 amino acids. With 3 bases removed from V and 7 bases from J, the gap between germline ends came to 7 bases. The germline gives CDR1 SNHLY, CDR2 FYNNEI. The CDR3 loop is CASSETANTIYF. The DNA for the CDR3 is TGTGCCAGCAGTGAGACGGCCAACACCATATATTTT. Looking up the rest from reference TRBV2 and TRBJ1-3 gives the full variable domain: EPEVTQTPSHQVTQMGQEVILRCVPISNHLYFYWYRQILGQKVEFLVSFYNNEISEKSEIFDDQFSVERPDGSNFTLKIRSTKLEDSAMYFCASSETANTIYFGEGSWLTVV.

V is TRBV7-8 and J is TRBJ2-2; maybe TRBD1 (6 bases). With 4 bases removed from V and 0 bases from J, the gap between germline ends came to 18 bases. Germline V gene lookup returns CDR1 SGHVS and CDR2 FQNEAQ. The CDR3 contains 18 residues. Written as DNA, the CDR3 is TGTGCCAGCAGCTCTCGGGGAGCCGGGACAACGAACACCGGGGAGCTGTTTTTT. Its protein is CASSSRGAGTTNTGELFF. The full variable domain, with the rest looked up from reference TRBV7-8 and TRBJ2-2, is GAGVSQSPRYKVAKRGQDVALRCDPISGHVSLFWYQQALGQGPEFLTYFQNEAQLDKSGLPSDRFFAERPEGSVSTLKIQRTQQEDSAVYLCASSSRGAGTTNTGELFFGEGSRLTVL.

A word on this clonotype: Lacking the conserved final phenylalanine or tryptophan, this CDR3 likely reflects a read error. The chain uses TRBV20-1 and TRBJ1-1; D call uncertain. CDR3 length equals 12 residues. Germline-derived CDR1 and CDR2 are DFQATT and SNEGSKA (reference sequence). Trimming removed 4 bases from V and 1 base from J, with 7 bases in between. CDR3 residues: CSAKLWNTEAFL. Written as DNA, the CDR3 is TGCAGTGCTAAACTCTGGAACACTGAAGCTTTCCTT.

The chain has TRBV2 and TRBJ1-4; TRBD1 is a possible D gene (5 bases). Trimming stripped 4 bases from V and 3 bases from J, with 12 bases between. This CDR3 spans 15 amino acids. The germline V gene has CDR1 SNHLY and CDR2 FYNNEI. CDR3 loop: CASSALGQSNEKLFF. CDR3 nucleotide sequence: TGTGCCAGCAGTGCCTTGGGGCAGTCTAATGAAAAACTGTTTTTT.

The rearrangement uses TRBV7-9 and TRBJ2-5, with TRBD2 matching over 7 bases. Germline CDR1 is SEHNR and CDR2 is FQNEAQ (reference sequence). V gave up 5 bases and J gave up 0 bases; unmatched junction bases: 6. The CDR3 loop spans 15 amino acids. The CDR3 region has the DNA TGTGCCAGCAGCGAGCGGGGAGAGTACCAAGAGACCCAGTACTTC. Translating gives CASSERGEYQETQYF.

This clonotype occurred a few times. The chain carries TRBV9 and TRBJ2-7; 9 positions match TRBD2. V shed 0 bases, J shed 2 bases, and the junction held 6 bases outside the gene matches. The CDR3 consists of 16 residues. Germline V gives CDR1 SGDLS, CDR2 YYNGEE. In nucleotides, the CDR3 is TGTGCCAGCAGCGTAGCCGGGGCTAGCGGGACCTACGAGCAGTACTTC. Translating it yields CASSVAGASGTYEQYF.

Concerning this clonotype: A much larger clone sits a single nucleotide away, making a read error possible. The CDR3 carries no conserved terminal phenylalanine or tryptophan, so it likely arises from a read error. The CDR3 region has the DNA TGCAGCGGGGGACAGGGAAATAACTATGGCTACACCCTC. As protein: CSGGQGNNYGYTL. The chain uses TRBV29-1 and TRBJ1-2; 9 nucleotides agree with TRBD1. V shed 7 bases and J 1 base; nucleotides not matched to a gene: 4. Germline values: CDR1 SQVTM, CDR2 ANQGSEA. This CDR3 is built from 13 residues.

This rearrangement joins TRBV7-8 to TRBJ2-3; 9 bases fit TRBD2. CDR1 is SGHVS, CDR2 FQNEAQ, per germline. Trimming took 4 bases from V and 3 from J; bases not matched to a gene: 8. The CDR3 loop spans 16 amino acids. The CDR3, as DNA: TGTGCCAGCAGCTACGTAGGTAGCGGGAGTACAGATACGCAGTATTTT. It is translated as CASSYVGSGSTDTQYF. The full variable domain, with the rest looked up from reference TRBV7-8 and TRBJ2-3, is GAGVSQSPRYKVAKRGQDVALRCDPISGHVSLFWYQQALGQGPEFLTYFQNEAQLDKSGLPSDRFFAERPEGSVSTLKIQRTQQEDSAVYLCASSYVGSGSTDTQYFGPGTRLTVL.

The rearrangement links TRBV7-2 to TRBJ2-7; D is unclear. Per germline, CDR1 SGHTA and CDR2 FQGNSA. This CDR3 contains 15 residues. Trimming took 5 bases from V and 2 from J, leaving 16 bases between them. The CDR3 sequence is CASSQDHDKTYEQYF. The CDR3 region has the DNA TGTGCCAGCAGCCAAGATCATGACAAAACCTACGAGCAGTACTTC.

V usage is TRBV2 and J usage is TRBJ2-7; 8 bases are shared with TRBD2. Per the germline V gene, CDR1 is SNHLY and CDR2 is FYNNEI. V lost 2 bases to trimming and J lost 5 bases; unmatched junction nucleotides: 8. The CDR3 consists of 15 residues. CDR3 nucleotide sequence: TGTGCCAGCAGTGAAAGATGGGGTAGCGGGGACGAGCAGTACTTC. Encoded protein: CASSERWGSGDEQYF.

V gene TRBV6-1 combines with J gene TRBJ1-5; D ambiguous. This CDR3 region has 13 residues. V was cut by 2 bases and J by 3 bases, with 5 bases left in between. Germline CDR1 MNHNS, CDR2 SASEGT. CDR3 nucleotides: TGTGCCAGCAGTGAAAGTTACAATCAGCCCCAGCATTTT. Protein product: CASSESYNQPQHF.

The J gene is TRBJ1-1, the V gene TRBV5-1, with 8 nucleotides matching TRBD1. In germline, CDR1 is SGHRS, CDR2 YFSETQ. The J segment lost 3 bases and the V segment lost 7 bases, leaving 5 bases of the junction unmatched. This CDR3 has 13 residues. CDR3 in amino acids: CASGTTGDTEAFF. The DNA of the CDR3 is TGCGCCAGCGGAACGACAGGGGACACTGAAGCTTTCTTT.

The genes are TRBV19 and TRBJ1-1; D might be TRBD1 (5 bases). The CDR3 has 13 amino acids. The V and J ends lost 9 bases and 5 bases respectively, with 16 bases between them. In germline, CDR1 is LNHDA, CDR2 SQIVND (reference sequence). CDR3 amino acids: CASNQGVRTEAFF. CDR3 DNA: TGTGCCAGCAACCAGGGTGTACGGACTGAAGCTTTCTTT.

This clonotype was picked up many times. The chain uses TRBV29-1 and TRBJ2-7; 16 bases are shared with TRBD2. The trim removed 7 bases at V and 2 bases at J, leaving 11 bases unmatched. The CDR3 sequence is 17 residues long. CDR1 is SQVTM and CDR2 is ANQGSEA in the germline V gene. DNA for the CDR3: TGCAGCGCCCGTGGGACTAGCGGGAGGGCCGGCACCTACGAGCAGTACTTC. This translates into CSARGTSGRAGTYEQYF.

This sequence joins TRBV7-8 and TRBJ1-2, with TRBD1 as a possible D gene (5 bases). Trimming stripped 1 base from V and 4 bases from J, with 13 bases between. Germline V CDR1 and CDR2: SGHVS, FQNEAQ. The CDR3 sequence is 15 residues long. The CDR3 coding sequence is TGTGCCAGCAGCTTAGTCCGCGCGACAGTCTATGGCTACACCTTC. Amino acid sequence: CASSLVRATVYGYTF.

The chain couples TRBV29-1 to TRBJ1-2; 7 bases fit TRBD1. Germline CDR1 and CDR2: SQVTM and ANQGSEA. CDR3 length: 14 amino acids. The V segment lost 8 bases and the J segment 0 bases; nucleotides outside the gene matches: 9. CDR3 protein: CSSRQGRSNYGYTF. As DNA, the CDR3 is TGCAGCAGCCGACAGGGAAGGTCTAACTATGGCTACACCTTC.

This clonotype was seen just once. The chain couples TRBV15 to TRBJ2-2; TRBD1 matches 8 bases. V lost 3 bases and J lost 3; bases outside the gene matches: 15. Germline CDR1 and CDR2: LNHNV and YYDKDF (reference sequence). The CDR3 has 19 residues. DNA for the CDR3: TGTGCCACCAGCAGCCCGACAGGGGTGAACTATGGCTACACCGGGGAGCTGTTTTTT. Amino acids: CATSSPTGVNYGYTGELFF. Variable domain in full (rest from reference TRBV15 and TRBJ2-2): DAMVIQNPRYQVTQFGKPVTLSCSQTLNHNVMYWYQQKSSQAPKLLFHYYDKDFNNEADTPDNFQSRRPNTSFCFLDIRSPGLGDTAMYLCATSSPTGVNYGYTGELFFGEGSRLTVL.

This clonotype was detected only a few times. The V gene is TRBV7-2, the J gene TRBJ2-7; D is tentatively TRBD1 or TRBD2 (7 bases each). Germline V CDR1 and CDR2: SGHTA, FQGNSA. This CDR3 comprises 14 residues. The V gene lost 6 bases and the J gene lost 5 bases, with 17 bases spanning the gap. CDR3 DNA: TGTGCCAGCAGTAGCCGGGACAGCGGGGACGAGCAGTACTTC. Residues: CASSSRDSGDEQYF.